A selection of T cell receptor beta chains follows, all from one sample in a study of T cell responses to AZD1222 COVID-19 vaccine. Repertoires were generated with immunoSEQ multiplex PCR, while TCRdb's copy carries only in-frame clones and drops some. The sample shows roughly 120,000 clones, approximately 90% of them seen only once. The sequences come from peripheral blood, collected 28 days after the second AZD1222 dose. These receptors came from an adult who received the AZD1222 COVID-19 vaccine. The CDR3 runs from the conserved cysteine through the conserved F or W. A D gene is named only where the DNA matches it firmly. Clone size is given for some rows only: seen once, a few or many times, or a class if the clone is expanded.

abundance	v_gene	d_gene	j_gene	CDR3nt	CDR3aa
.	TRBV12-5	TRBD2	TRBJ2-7	TGTGCTAGTGGTTTGGTACTCGGGAGAGCGGGATCCTACGAGCAGTACTTC	CASGLVLGRAGSYEQYF
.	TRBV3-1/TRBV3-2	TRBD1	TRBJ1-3	TGTGCCAGCAGCGGCCGGGACAGGGGTTATGACACCATATATTTT	CASSGRDRGYDTIYF
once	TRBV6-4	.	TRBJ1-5	TGTGCCAGCAGTGACTCGAAGGATTATGAGACGGATAATCAGCCCCAGCATTTT	CASSDSKDYETDNQPQHF
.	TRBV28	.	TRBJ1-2	TGTGCCAGCAGTTTACGAGGTCTCGACTATGGCTACACCTTC	CASSLRGLDYGYTF
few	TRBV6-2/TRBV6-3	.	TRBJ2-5	TGTGCCAGCAGTTACTCCGACATCTCCTACCAAGAGACCCAGTACTTC	CASSYSDISYQETQYF
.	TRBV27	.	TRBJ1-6	TGTGCCAGCAGCTTTTTCGCGGATTCACCCCTCCACTTT	CASSFFADSPLHF
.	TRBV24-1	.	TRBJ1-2	TGTGCCACCAGTGATTCGTCGTACAGGCAAGGCTACACCTTC	CATSDSSYRQGYTF
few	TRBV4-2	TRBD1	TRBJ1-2	TGTGCCAGCAGCCCCGGGACAGGGTCGGAAGGCTATGGCTACACCTTC	CASSPGTGSEGYGYTF
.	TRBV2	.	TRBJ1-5	TGTGCCAGCAGGGCGACAAGTTTCAATCAGCCCCAGCATTTT	CASRATSFNQPQHF
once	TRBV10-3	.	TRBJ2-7	TGTGCCATCAGTGAGTCCGGGACTGGTTCCTACGAGCCGTACTTC	CAISESGTGSYEPYF
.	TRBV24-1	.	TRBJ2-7	TGTGCCACCAGTGATGGTTTCCCCGGGGGAGATCAGTACTTC	CATSDGFPGGDQYF
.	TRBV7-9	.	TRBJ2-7	TGTGCCAGCAGTTCCCCCGGAGGTGCGGCCTACGAGCAGTACTTC	CASSSPGGAAYEQYF
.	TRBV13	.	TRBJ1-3	TGTGCCAGCAGCTTAGATGCTGGAAACACCATATATTTT	CASSLDAGNTIYF
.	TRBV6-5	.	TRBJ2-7	TGTGCCAGCAGTTATGTAGGTGAGCAGTACTTC	CASSYVGEQYF
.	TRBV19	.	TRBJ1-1	TGTGCCAGTAGTGAAGGGTACTCGTTGGGTTTCTTT	CASSEGYSLGFF
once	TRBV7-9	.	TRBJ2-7	TGTGCCAGCAGCGGGGGAACAGGCATTCGCTCCTACGAGCAGTACTTC	CASSGGTGIRSYEQYF
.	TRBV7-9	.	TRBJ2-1	TGTGCCAGCAGGCCCTTCCAGGAGGTCGGTGAGCAGTTCTTC	CASRPFQEVGEQFF
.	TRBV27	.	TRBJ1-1	TGTGCCAGCAGTCTCGGGACTCCCAAGACTGAAGCTTTCTTT	CASSLGTPKTEAFF
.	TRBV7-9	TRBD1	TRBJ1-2	TGTGCCAGCAGCTTAATCGGGACAGGGTTCATTGGCTACACCTTC	CASSLIGTGFIGYTF
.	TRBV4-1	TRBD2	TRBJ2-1	TGCGCCAGCAGCCAAGGGCTAGCGGTTTACAATGAGCAGTTCTTC	CASSQGLAVYNEQFF
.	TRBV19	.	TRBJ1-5	TGTGCCAGTAGTATTTTAGGCGGTAACAGCAATCAGCCCCAGCATTTT	CASSILGGNSNQPQHF
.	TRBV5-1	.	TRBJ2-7	TGCGCCAGCAGCTTGGGCACCTACGAGCAGTACTTC	CASSLGTYEQYF
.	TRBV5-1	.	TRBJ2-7	TGCGCCAGCAGCTCCGGAGGCTACGAGCAGTACTTC	CASSSGGYEQYF
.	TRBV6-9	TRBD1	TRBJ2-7	TGTGCCAGCAGTTCGACAGGGGCCTCGTACGAGCAGTACTTC	CASSSTGASYEQYF
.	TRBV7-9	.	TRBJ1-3	TGTGCCAGCAGCCTGGGAGGGGCAGGAAACACCATATATTTT	CASSLGGAGNTIYF
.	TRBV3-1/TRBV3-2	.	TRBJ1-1	TGTGCCAGCAGTCACAGCCACCTGAACACTGAAGCTTTCTTT	CASSHSHLNTEAFF
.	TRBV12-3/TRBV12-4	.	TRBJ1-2	TGTGCCAGCAGCCGAACAGCCCGGGGAGGCTACACCTTC	CASSRTARGGYTF
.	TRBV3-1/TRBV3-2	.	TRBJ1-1	TGTGCCAGCAGCCAAGATCGAAACACTGAAGCTTTCTTT	CASSQDRNTEAFF
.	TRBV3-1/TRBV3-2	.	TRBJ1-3	TGTGCCAGCCGCAATTTAGCGAACTCTGGAAACACCATATATTTT	CASRNLANSGNTIYF
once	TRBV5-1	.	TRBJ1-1	TGCGCCAGCAGCTTGGAGGCAATGGGCCACCCCGCTTCGTCGAACACTGAAGCTTTCTTT	CASSLEAMGHPASSNTEAFF
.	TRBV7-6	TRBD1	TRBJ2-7	TGTGCCAGCAGCTTAGCGGCCACGCTCCCAGGGGGCACCTCCTACGAGCAGTACTTC	CASSLAATLPGGTSYEQYF
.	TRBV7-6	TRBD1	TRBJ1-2	TGTGCCAGCAGCCCCACAGGGGGCCACTATGGCTACACCTTC	CASSPTGGHYGYTF
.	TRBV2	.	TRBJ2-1	TGTGCCAGCAGTGAAGCGACTAGCTCCTACAATGAGCAGTTCTTC	CASSEATSSYNEQFF